Below, 24 T cell receptor beta chains from the same sample are listed, as sequenced in a study of blood T cell repertoires in COVID-19. Here immunoSEQ multiplex PCR was the method, and the copy in TCRdb shows in-frame clones only, minus some. The table has about 200,000 clones, 82% seen once. Sequencing was performed on peripheral blood. These receptors all come from a human donor with acute or convalescent COVID-19. The donor label of this sample is uncertain.

V usage is TRBV19 and J usage is TRBJ1-2; no definite D call. The CDR3 is 10 amino acids. The germline V gene encodes CDR1 LNHDA and CDR2 SQIVND (reference sequence). V gave up 7 bases and J gave up 10 bases, with 10 bases separating them. The CDR3 nucleotides are TGTGCCAGTAAAGAGTTGTCCTACACCTTC. This encodes CASKELSYTF.

The rearrangement joins TRBV7-8 to TRBJ2-7, with 8 bases aligning to TRBD1. CDR3 length: 14 amino acids. Trimming cost V 3 bases and J 7 bases; bases outside gene matches: 8. Germline CDR1 reads SGHVS; CDR2 reads FQNEAQ. CDR3 in DNA: TGTGCCAGCAGCTTCCTAACAGGGGGGAAAGAGCAGTACTTC. Translation gives CASSFLTGGKEQYF.

The rearrangement links TRBV29-1 to TRBJ2-7; 7 positions agree with TRBD2. V was clipped by 4 bases and J by 5 bases; unmatched bases: 2. This CDR3 is 11 amino acids long. CDR1 SQVTM and CDR2 ANQGSEA come from the germline V gene. The CDR3 DNA reads TGCAGCGTTGTTGGGGGGGACGAGCAGTACTTC. This codes for CSVVGGDEQYF.

This sequence joins TRBV5-8 and TRBJ2-1; 11 positions agree with TRBD2. V lost 4 bases to trimming and J lost 5 bases; unmatched junction nucleotides: 5. The CDR3 contains 15 residues. Per germline, CDR1 SGHTS and CDR2 YDEGEE. The CDR3 loop is CASSRGLAVNNEQFF. The CDR3 DNA follows: TGTGCCAGCAGCCGGGGACTAGCGGTTAACAATGAGCAGTTCTTC.

This CDR3 reads CASSPLSSYNEQFF. The DNA of the CDR3 is TGTGCCAGCTCACCTTTGAGCTCCTACAATGAGCAGTTCTTC. The rearrangement links TRBV18 to TRBJ2-1; D remains unclear. CDR3 length: 14 residues. The germline V gene encodes CDR1 KGHSH and CDR2 LQKENI. The V and J ends lost 3 bases and 0 bases respectively, with 6 bases between them.

A single count supports this clone. The J gene is TRBJ1-5, the V gene TRBV6-5; D is undetermined. Trimming left V 4 bases short and J 3 bases short, with 7 bases between. This CDR3 is 13 amino acids long. Per the germline V gene, CDR1 is MNHEY and CDR2 is SVGAGI. CDR3 sequence: CASSSVNNQPQHF. The DNA of the CDR3 is TGTGCCAGCAGTTCCGTTAACAATCAGCCCCAGCATTTT.

V and J are TRBV5-1 and TRBJ1-4; 8 nucleotides agree with TRBD1. Trimming at V came to 5 bases and at J to 5 bases, leaving 8 bases not matched to a gene. The length of the CDR3 is 15 residues. CDR1 and CDR2 (germline): SGHRS, YFSETQ. CDR3 nucleotide sequence: TGCGCCAGCAGAGTCGGGACAGGAGAAAATGAAAAACTGTTTTTT. Translated: CASRVGTGENEKLFF.

The CDR3 sequence is CASSEIGGNTEAFF. CDR3 nucleotides: TGTGCCAGCAGTGAAATCGGTGGGAACACTGAAGCTTTCTTT. The chain employs TRBV6-1 and TRBJ1-1; no firm D call. Germline CDR1 is MNHNS and CDR2 is SASEGT. The CDR3 runs to 14 residues. The V and J ends lost 2 bases and 1 base respectively, with 8 bases between them.

In its sample, this clone was seen a few times. The chain has TRBV25-1 and TRBJ1-3; maybe TRBD1 (6 bases). The germline V gene has CDR1 MGHDK and CDR2 SYGVNS. Trimming left V 6 bases short and J 0 bases short, with 9 bases between. This CDR3 contains 14 residues. The CDR3 region has the DNA TGTGCCAGCAGGGACAGTTACTCTGGAAACACCATATATTTT. Amino acids: CASRDSYSGNTIYF.

The chain recombines TRBV18 with TRBJ2-7; D possibly corresponds to TRBD1 (6 bases). The CDR3 consists of 14 residues. Trimming pared 2 bases from V and 2 bases from J, leaving 10 bases between. Germline CDR1 is KGHSH and CDR2 is LQKENI. CDR3 DNA sequence: TGTGCCAGCTCACCAGGGGCAGGGGCCTACGAGCAGTACTTC. Amino acids: CASSPGAGAYEQYF.

This rearrangement joins TRBV7-2 to TRBJ2-7, with TRBD1 identical over 8 bases. Germline V gives CDR1 SGHTA, CDR2 FQGNSA. The CDR3 has 14 residues. J was trimmed by 2 bases and V by 5 bases; bases with no gene match: 5. CDR3 DNA sequence: TGTGCCAGCAGCATCGGGACAGGCCCCTACGAGCAGTACTTC. As protein: CASSIGTGPYEQYF.

The chain uses TRBV28 and TRBJ2-4, with a tentative D call TRBD2 (6 bases). V shed 6 bases and J shed 7 bases, with 16 bases lying between them. Germline V CDR1 and CDR2: MDHEN, SYDVKM. The CDR3 covers 14 residues. The CDR3 here is CASSQNGGVNIQYF. In DNA form, the CDR3 reads TGTGCCAGCAGCCAGAACGGAGGGGTCAACATTCAGTACTTC.

The chain links TRBV3-1 (or the pseudogene TRBV3-2) to TRBJ2-1; 8 bases are a match to TRBD1. The V gene end was trimmed by 1 base and the J gene end by 8 bases; junction bases not matched to a gene: 10. Germline CDR1 and CDR2: LGHDT and YNNKEL (reference sequence). There are 16 residues in the CDR3. CDR3 amino acids: CASSQAYGRGLYEQFF. CDR3 nucleotide sequence: TGTGCCAGCAGCCAAGCGTATGGCAGGGGGCTGTATGAGCAGTTCTTC.

The chain employs TRBV9 and TRBJ1-1; D is uncertain. V lost 4 bases, J lost 0 bases, and 19 bases lay in between. Germline V CDR1 and CDR2: SGDLS, YYNGEE. The CDR3 has 17 residues. The CDR3 is CASSPRRGVPLNTEAFF. CDR3 bases: TGTGCCAGCAGCCCTCGGCGGGGAGTCCCCCTGAACACTGAAGCTTTCTTT.

This chain joins TRBV6-6 and TRBJ1-6; D is undetermined. The CDR3 has 16 residues. Trimming left V 0 bases short and J 7 bases short, with 13 bases between. CDR1 MNHNY and CDR2 SVGAGI come from the germline V gene (reference sequence). As DNA, the CDR3 is TGTGCCAGCAGTTACTCGAGCGGTCTAGGAAATTCACCCCTCCACTTT. Amino acids: CASSYSSGLGNSPLHF.

The V gene is TRBV24-1, the J gene TRBJ2-5, with D possibly being TRBD1 (6 bases). V dropped 3 bases and J dropped 5 bases, with 15 bases sitting between them. The CDR3 has 15 amino acids. Germline V lookup: CDR1 KGHDR, CDR2 SFDVKD. The CDR3 coding sequence is TGTGCCACCAGTGATCCCGGGACCCAGGGGGAGACCCAGTACTTC. It is translated as CATSDPGTQGETQYF.

This rearrangement joins TRBV11-2 to TRBJ1-1; no clear D gene. The CDR3 runs to 15 residues. V lost 0 bases and J lost 1, with 9 bases in between. Looked up from germline, CDR1 is SGHAT and CDR2 is FQNNGV. CDR3 sequence: CASSLEPGKNTEAFF. CDR3 coding DNA: TGTGCCAGCAGCTTAGAGCCGGGGAAGAACACTGAAGCTTTCTTT.

In its sample, this clone was seen a few times. The chain joins TRBV7-9 to TRBJ2-7, with 7 positions matching TRBD2. With V trimmed by 1 base and J by 5 bases, 5 bases remained unmatched. CDR1 SEHNR and CDR2 FQNEAQ come from the germline V gene (reference sequence). The CDR3 spans 14 residues. The CDR3 is CASSLVGAGDEQYF. The CDR3 DNA sequence: TGTGCCAGCAGCTTAGTCGGGGCGGGGGACGAGCAGTACTTC.

This rearrangement joins TRBV10-1 to TRBJ2-3, with 13 bases matching TRBD2. The CDR3 covers 16 residues. V lost 3 bases and J lost 5; bases outside the gene matches: 5. Germline-derived CDR1 and CDR2 are WNHNN and SYGVQD (reference sequence). DNA for the CDR3: TGCGCCAGCAGTGACCCCGGACTAGCGGGAGTAGATACGCAGTATTTT. Encoded protein: CASSDPGLAGVDTQYF.

V and J are TRBV6-1 and TRBJ1-2; D gene uncertain. V was clipped by 2 bases and J by 1 base, with 14 bases between them. Germline CDR1 MNHNS, CDR2 SASEGT. The CDR3 is 16 residues long. The CDR3 region has the DNA TGTGCCAGCAGTGAACAGGCCCGTACCCTTAACTATGGCTACACCTTC. Its protein product is CASSEQARTLNYGYTF.

A single count supports this clone. The chain is built from TRBV18 and TRBJ1-6, with 9 bases fitting TRBD1. The CDR3 totals 16 residues. The germline V gene has CDR1 KGHSH and CDR2 LQKENI. With 6 bases clipped from V and 4 bases from J, the junction kept 7 bases outside the gene matches. The CDR3 region has the DNA TGTGCCAGCTCCCCCGCGGGGACAGGGTATAATTCACCCCTCCACTTT. This sequence encodes CASSPAGTGYNSPLHF. The whole variable domain, remainder taken from reference TRBV18 and TRBJ1-6, is NAGVMQNPRHLVRRRGQEARLRCSPMKGHSHVYWYRQLPEEGLKFMVYLQKENIIDESGMPKERFSAEFPKEGPSILRIQQVVRGDSAAYFCASSPAGTGYNSPLHFGNGTRLTVT.

The V gene is TRBV4-3, the J gene TRBJ1-1, with 7 bases matching TRBD1. The germline CDR1 and CDR2 sequences are LGHNA and YSLEER. The junction had 2 bases not matched to a gene; V was cut back by 3 bases and J by 1 base. This CDR3 contains 14 residues. This CDR3 reads CASSQWTGNTEAFF. As DNA, the CDR3 is TGCGCCAGCAGCCAGTGGACAGGGAACACTGAAGCTTTCTTT.

The V and J genes are TRBV5-1 and TRBJ1-5; D may be TRBD1 (5 bases). V was shortened by 3 bases and J by 5 bases, with 12 bases between the two germline ends. Germline V gene lookup returns CDR1 SGHRS and CDR2 YFSETQ. The CDR3 is 14 residues long. In DNA form, the CDR3 reads TGCGCCAGCAGCTGGACGGGAGGGGATCAGCCCCAGCATTTT. Protein product: CASSWTGGDQPQHF.

The V call is TRBV5-1, the J call TRBJ2-3, with 8 bases that match TRBD1. Germline assignment: CDR1 SGHRS and CDR2 YFSETQ. The CDR3 totals 15 residues. V gave up 0 bases and J gave up 4 bases; unmatched junction bases: 4. CDR3 nucleotides: TGCGCCAGCAGCTTGGCTCAGGGGGCCGCAGATACGCAGTATTTT. It codes for CASSLAQGAADTQYF.